Listed below are T cell receptor beta chains from one sample, sequenced in a study of shared clonotypes between healthy human individuals. Data came from immunoSEQ multiplex PCR; TCRdb stores just in-frame clones and leaves some out. The repertoire holds some 1 million clones, about 77% seen once, with about 1.5% in the top ten. Sequences were obtained from memory CD4+ T cells sorted from blood. The receptors were sampled from a man between 18 and 29 years old in good health. The CDR3 runs from the conserved cysteine through the conserved F or W. D genes are given only for firm matches. The size of a clone is reported for some rows only, either as once, few or many, or as a class for expanded clones.

clone size,D gene,CDR3 length,J gene,V gene,CDR3 DNA,CDR3 protein
NA,NA,15,TRBJ2-6,TRBV9,TGTGCCAGCAGCGTAGGACCGACTGGGGCCAACGTCCTGACTTTC,CASSVGPTGANVLTF
NA,NA,14,TRBJ2-5,TRBV5-1,TGCGCCAGCAGCTCCGGGGGAACACAAGAGACCCAGTACTTC,CASSSGGTQETQYF
once,NA,16,TRBJ2-2,TRBV4-2,TGTGCCAGCAGCCAAGAGAGATTTTCGAACACCGGGGAGCTGTTTTTT,CASSQERFSNTGELFF
NA,TRBD2,13,TRBJ2-5,TRBV7-2,TGTGCCAGCAGCTTAGGGGCAGGGAGGGATCAGTACTTC,CASSLGAGRDQYF
NA,TRBD1,15,TRBJ1-2,TRBV27,TGTGCCAGCAGTTCTACCACCCTGACAGGGAAGGGCTACACCTTC,CASSSTTLTGKGYTF
NA,TRBD1,14,TRBJ1-1,TRBV9,TGTGCCAGCAGCGTAGGTGACAGGGTTACTGAAGCTTTCTTT,CASSVGDRVTEAFF
few,NA,13,TRBJ2-7,TRBV27,TGTGCCAGCAGTTTGCGTGGGAATTACGAGCAGTACTTC,CASSLRGNYEQYF
NA,NA,14,TRBJ2-7,TRBV5-1,TGCGCCAGCAGCCCGGGACCAAGTGTCGGCGAGCAGTACTTC,CASSPGPSVGEQYF
once,NA,13,TRBJ2-2,TRBV30,TGTGCCTGGACGGTGAGGATTACCGGGGAGCTGTTTTTT,CAWTVRITGELFF
NA,NA,14,TRBJ2-2,TRBV5-1,TGCGCCAGCAGTACGGACAGACCTAACGGGGAGCTGTTTTTT,CASSTDRPNGELFF
NA,NA,15,TRBJ1-6,TRBV6-5,TGTGCCAGCAGTTACCTACAGGGAGATAATTCACCCCTCCACTTT,CASSYLQGDNSPLHF
NA,NA,13,TRBJ2-4,TRBV25-1,TGTGCCAGCAGAGGGGTGAGGGAAAACATTCAGTACTTC,CASRGVRENIQYF
NA,NA,15,TRBJ1-1,TRBV6-6,TGTGCCAGTCAACGCGGGGGAGGAATGAACACTGAAGCTTTCTTT,CASQRGGGMNTEAFF
NA,NA,16,TRBJ2-2,TRBV7-9,TGTGCCAGCAGCCCCCGTCGAGGGGCCGGCACCGGGGAGCTGTTTTTT,CASSPRRGAGTGELFF
NA,NA,16,TRBJ2-3,TRBV5-1,TGCGCCAGCAGCTTGGGCCGGACCGCAGGCACAGATACGCAGTATTTT,CASSLGRTAGTDTQYF
NA,NA,14,TRBJ1-2,TRBV6-1,TGTGCCAGCAGTGCTAGGGGGGGAAACTATGGCTACACCTTC,CASSARGGNYGYTF
NA,TRBD1,17,TRBJ2-3,TRBV10-3,TGTGCCATCAGTGAAATCGAGTCGACAGGGGGCGGAGATACGCAGTATTTT,CAISEIESTGGGDTQYF
NA,NA,12,TRBJ2-7,TRBV5-6,TGTGCCAGCAACCAGCAGGCCTACGAGCAGTACTTC,CASNQQAYEQYF
NA,NA,13,TRBJ1-5,TRBV6-5,TGTGCCAGCAGTTACTCGAAAAATCAGCCCCAGCATTTT,CASSYSKNQPQHF
NA,NA,13,TRBJ1-5,TRBV30,TGTGCCTGGAGTCGGGAGGCCAATCAGCCCCAGCATTTT,CAWSREANQPQHF
NA,NA,11,TRBJ2-2,TRBV2,TGTGCCAGCAGTCTGACCGGGGAGCTGTTTTTT,CASSLTGELFF
once,TRBD2,16,TRBJ2-7,TRBV7-2,TGTGCCAGCAGCTTAGCATCCGGGGGGGCAGCCTACGAGCAGTACTTC,CASSLASGGAAYEQYF